Listed below are T cell receptor beta chains from one sample, sequenced in a study of blood T cell repertoires in COVID-19. The data were produced by immunoSEQ multiplex PCR, yet TCRdb's version contains in-frame clones alone and is incomplete. The sample carries about 170,000 clones, approximately 90% recorded once. The sample was peripheral blood. The origin of the receptors is a man between 45 and 60 years old who had recovered from COVID-19. Each CDR3 is given with its conserved first and last residue. D genes are given only for firm matches. The size entry is marked missing in some rows and otherwise reads once, few, many or a size class.

V	J	D	length	size	CDR3	DNA
TRBV28	TRBJ1-4	TRBD1	14	.	CASSTGGSEEKLFF	TGTGCCAGCAGTACAGGGGGATCGGAGGAAAAACTGTTTTTT
TRBV5-6	TRBJ2-1	TRBD2	16	.	CASSLYGGGPYYEQFF	TGTGCCAGCAGCCTTTACGGGGGAGGGCCTTATTATGAGCAGTTCTTC
TRBV29-1	TRBJ2-7	.	10	.	CSVQGNEQYF	TGCAGCGTACAGGGAAACGAGCAGTACTTC
TRBV18	TRBJ2-7	TRBD2	14	.	CASSRTSGVYEQYF	TGTGCCAGCTCCCGAACTAGCGGGGTCTACGAGCAGTACTTC
TRBV9	TRBJ2-5	TRBD2	17	.	CASSPRLAGGPGETQYF	TGTGCCAGCAGCCCAAGACTAGCGGGGGGGCCGGGTGAGACCCAGTACTTC
TRBV7-9	TRBJ2-7	.	14	.	CASSWEGGHREQYF	TGTGCCAGCAGCTGGGAGGGGGGTCATCGCGAGCAGTACTTC
TRBV6-6	TRBJ1-2	.	13	few	CASSLQGNYGYTF	TGTGCCAGCAGCCTACAGGGTAACTATGGCTACACCTTC
TRBV7-9	TRBJ1-5	.	15	.	CASSSPGNSNQPQHF	TGTGCCAGCAGCTCCCCGGGAAATAGCAATCAGCCCCAGCATTTT
TRBV12-3/TRBV12-4	TRBJ1-2	.	13	.	CASSFQQNYGYTF	TGTGCCAGCAGTTTTCAACAGAACTATGGCTACACCTTC
TRBV9	TRBJ1-5	TRBD1	15	.	CASSPAGQNNQPQHF	TGTGCCAGCAGCCCCGCGGGACAGAACAATCAGCCCCAGCATTTT
TRBV5-1	TRBJ2-7	TRBD1	15	.	CASSLKQGGPYEQYF	TGCGCCAGCAGCTTAAAACAGGGGGGCCCCTACGAGCAGTACTTC
TRBV7-2	TRBJ1-4	.	14	.	CASSLASTNEKLFF	TGTGCCAGCAGCTTAGCATCGACTAATGAAAAACTGTTTTTT
TRBV3-1/TRBV3-2	TRBJ1-2	.	13	.	CASSQVGGFGYTF	TGTGCCAGCAGCCAAGTCGGGGGGTTTGGCTACACCTTC
TRBV18	TRBJ2-3	.	17	.	CASSPPVGARTTDTQYF	TGTGCCAGCTCACCACCTGTGGGGGCTCGGACCACAGATACGCAGTATTTT
TRBV30	TRBJ1-5	.	12	.	CAWKQGGQPQHF	TGTGCCTGGAAACAGGGCGGGCAGCCCCAGCATTTT
TRBV5-1	TRBJ2-2	.	17	.	CASSLALGRTNTGELFF	TGCGCCAGCAGCTTGGCCTTGGGGAGAACGAACACCGGGGAGCTGTTTTTT
TRBV28	TRBJ1-2	.	14	.	CASTLLGPQGGYTF	TGTGCCAGCACCTTGTTGGGACCCCAGGGGGGCTACACCTTC
TRBV19	TRBJ2-2	TRBD1	13	.	CATRQGGTGELFF	TGTGCCACCCGACAGGGCGGAACCGGGGAGCTGTTTTTT
TRBV6-4	TRBJ2-3	.	14	once	CASSDDGYSDTQYF	TGTGCCAGCAGTGACGACGGGTATTCAGATACGCAGTATTTT
TRBV5-8	TRBJ2-5	TRBD1	16	.	CASSLGPDRGPETQYF	TGTGCCAGCAGCTTGGGCCCAGACAGGGGCCCGGAGACCCAGTACTTC
TRBV3-1/TRBV3-2	TRBJ2-3	TRBD2	14	.	CASGLAGGTDTQYF	TGTGCCAGCGGACTAGCGGGGGGCACAGATACGCAGTATTTT
TRBV27	TRBJ2-1	.	18	.	CASTPRRGLAALRDEQFF	TGTGCCAGCACCCCTCGCCGGGGACTCGCTGCCCTTCGCGATGAGCAGTTCTTC
TRBV29-1	TRBJ2-3	TRBD1	12	.	CSATGGTDTQYF	TGCAGCGCTACAGGGGGCACAGATACGCAGTATTTT
TRBV28	TRBJ1-2	.	15	once	CASSPARQAFYGYTF	TGTGCCAGCAGTCCCGCAAGACAGGCTTTCTATGGCTACACCTTC
TRBV7-9	TRBJ1-1	TRBD1	16	.	CASSLTDRGSLTEAFF	TGTGCCAGCAGCTTGACAGACAGGGGGTCGTTAACTGAAGCTTTCTTT
TRBV19	TRBJ2-4	.	13	.	CARTIIAKNIQYF	TGTGCCAGGACAATAATAGCCAAAAACATTCAGTACTTC
TRBV6-2/TRBV6-3	TRBJ2-3	TRBD2	14	.	CASSQGLAKDTQYF	TGTGCCAGCAGTCAGGGACTAGCAAAAGATACGCAGTATTTT
TRBV15	TRBJ1-5	TRBD1	16	.	CATSRPGQGGNQPQHF	TGTGCCACCAGCAGACCGGGACAGGGGGGGAATCAGCCCCAGCATTTT
TRBV28	TRBJ1-1	.	13	.	CASRETVNTEAFF	TGTGCCAGCAGGGAGACAGTGAACACTGAAGCTTTCTTT
TRBV6-5	TRBJ2-1	.	11	.	CASGNPGEQFF	TGTGCCAGCGGTAACCCGGGGGAGCAGTTCTTC
TRBV6-1	TRBJ2-7	TRBD2	16	.	CASSEAPSGGPYEQYF	TGTGCCAGCAGTGAAGCGCCTAGCGGGGGACCCTACGAGCAGTACTTC
TRBV7-3	TRBJ2-7	.	14	.	CASSLRAGIDEQYF	TGTGCCAGCAGCTTAAGGGCGGGAATCGACGAGCAGTACTTC
TRBV29-1	TRBJ1-2	.	12	.	CSTLGESYGYTF	TGCAGCACCCTTGGGGAGTCCTATGGCTACACCTTC
TRBV7-8	TRBJ1-5	.	14	.	CASNGGREGQPQHF	TGTGCCTCAAATGGGGGCAGGGAGGGTCAGCCCCAGCATTTT
TRBV6-6	TRBJ2-3	.	14	.	CASSYSTDTDTQYF	TGTGCCAGCAGTTACTCGACAGACACAGATACGCAGTATTTT
TRBV18	TRBJ2-2	TRBD2	16	once	CASSPGLAQNTGELFF	TGTGCCAGCTCTCCAGGACTAGCGCAGAACACCGGGGAGCTGTTTTTT
TRBV11-2	TRBJ2-3	TRBD1	16	.	CASSLGDRPGTDTQYF	TGTGCCAGCAGCTTAGGGGACAGGCCGGGGACAGATACGCAGTATTTT
TRBV7-9	TRBJ2-5	.	14	.	CASSPGEYQETQYF	TGTGCCAGCAGCCCCGGAGAGTACCAAGAGACCCAGTACTTC
TRBV4-3	TRBJ1-6	.	15	.	CASSQDSGYNSPLHF	TGCGCCAGCAGCCAAGATTCAGGTTATAATTCACCCCTCCACTTT
TRBV7-2	TRBJ2-7	.	13	.	CASSSPNSYEQYF	TGTGCCAGCAGCTCCCCCAACTCCTACGAGCAGTACTTC
TRBV3-1/TRBV3-2	TRBJ1-1	TRBD1	13	once	CASSHNRGTEAFF	TGTGCCAGCAGCCACAACAGGGGCACTGAAGCTTTCTTT
TRBV5-4	TRBJ2-1	TRBD1	13	.	CASSVGQAAEQFF	TGTGCCAGCAGCGTGGGACAGGCAGCCGAGCAGTTCTTC
TRBV11-2	TRBJ1-5	.	14	.	CASSSQGRNQPQHF	TGTGCCAGCAGCTCGCAGGGGCGGAATCAGCCCCAGCATTTT
TRBV5-1	TRBJ1-1	.	15	.	CASSLDQGLSTEAFF	TGCGCCAGCAGCTTGGATCAGGGACTCAGCACTGAAGCTTTCTTT
TRBV7-8	TRBJ2-1	TRBD1	16	.	CASSSGQGPTYNEQFF	TGTGCCAGCAGCTCCGGACAGGGGCCCACCTACAATGAGCAGTTCTTC
TRBV9	TRBJ1-3	.	15	.	CASSVARDSGNTIYF	TGTGCCAGCAGCGTAGCTAGAGACTCTGGAAACACCATATATTTT
TRBV6-5	TRBJ2-7	TRBD2	15	.	CASSSPLAGGYEQYF	TGTGCCAGCAGTTCTCCACTAGCGGGAGGCTACGAGCAGTACTTC
TRBV7-8	TRBJ2-2	.	20	.	CASSSTRTLNLGQSTGELFF	TGTGCCAGCAGCTCAACACGGACTCTCAACCTAGGACAGTCCACCGGGGAGCTGTTTTTT
TRBV27	TRBJ1-2	.	16	.	CASSLKGTGVNYGYTF	TGTGCCAGCAGTTTAAAGGGAACAGGAGTTAACTATGGCTACACCTTC
TRBV5-1	TRBJ2-7	.	15	.	CASSSDWPPNYEQYF	TGCGCCAGCAGCTCTGACTGGCCCCCCAACTACGAGCAGTACTTC
TRBV9	TRBJ2-1	.	15	.	CASSVGWGLNNEQFF	TGTGCCAGCAGCGTAGGTTGGGGGCTCAACAATGAGCAGTTCTTC
TRBV5-1	TRBJ1-1	TRBD1	14	.	CASSPGDRETEAFF	TGCGCCAGCAGCCCGGGGGACAGAGAAACTGAAGCTTTCTTT
TRBV9	TRBJ2-1	TRBD2	17	.	CASSPISQSGDRDEQFF	TGTGCCAGCAGCCCGATCTCCCAAAGCGGGGATCGCGATGAGCAGTTCTTC
TRBV14	TRBJ2-1	TRBD2	15	.	CASSPAGGSRNEQFF	TGTGCCAGCAGCCCCGCGGGAGGCTCGCGGAATGAGCAGTTCTTC
TRBV18	TRBJ2-7	TRBD1	14	.	CASSSGTGINEQYF	TGTGCCAGCTCATCCGGGACAGGGATCAACGAGCAGTACTTC